What follows describes a single T cell receptor (beta chain). The data stem from a study of blood T cell repertoires in COVID-19. Using immunoSEQ multiplex PCR, the repertoire was profiled, and TCRdb retains in-frame clones only, with some absent. Of approximately 350,000 clones listed, 85% to 90% are singletons. The origin of this receptor is a man aged 18 to 29 who had recovered from COVID-19. Sequencing was done on a sample of PBMCs or T cells enriched from blood (not recorded which).

CDR3 amino acids: CASSLSLAVIYEQYF. DNA for the CDR3: TGTGCCAGCAGTTTATCACTAGCGGTTATCTACGAGCAGTACTTC. This chain uses TRBV28 with TRBJ2-7, with 8 bases lining up with TRBD2. Germline V gene lookup returns CDR1 MDHEN and CDR2 SYDVKM. V was pared by 1 base and J by 3 bases, with 5 bases of the junction left unmatched. The CDR3 loop spans 15 amino acids.